The entry below describes one T cell receptor beta chain. What it recognizes is unknown. Method: immunoSEQ multiplex PCR; TCRdb's copy keeps in-frame clones and lacks some. Among fewer than 1.8 million clones listed, 97% to 99% were seen once. This sample is part of a study of shared clonotypes between healthy human individuals. Findings and limits, study-wide: Shared across a few donors were roughly 5.3% of the naive CD4 clonotypes.

This CDR3 region has 15 residues. Germline CDR1 and CDR2: SGHRS and YFSETQ. The V end lost 8 bases, the J end lost 0 bases, and 15 bases lay between the germline ends. Adult donors, all healthy and HIV-negative, had no recent acute infections or vaccinations. This TCR came from a man aged 25-45 years in good health. Sequenced sample: naive CD4+ T cells sorted from blood. Subset: CD45RA+ positively selected. The V call is TRBV5-1, the J call TRBJ1-3; D uncertain. As DNA, the CDR3 is TGCGCCAGTCGTAAGGACGTCCACTCTGGAAACACCATATATTTT. This encodes CASRKDVHSGNTIYF.